This entry lists 27 T cell receptor beta chains sequenced from one sample in a study of T-cell reconstitution after alpha-beta-depleted transplantation in children. Library preparation (for TCRbeta) was performed with unique molecular identifiers. TCRdb passed the PCR reads through MiXCR, listing each CDR3 protein once. The table includes some 5,000 distinct CDR3 sequences, around 7% detected once. The specimen comprised PBMCs, mostly from graft donor cells, sampled 60 days after TCRalphabeta/CD19-depleted stem cell transplant. The receptors were gathered from a boy under two years old who had a stem cell transplant for SCID, so the T cells may come from the graft donor.

This clonotype is categorized as medium-sized. The chain's CDR3 is CASSLDTLGETQYF. The CDR3 nucleotides read TGCGCCAGCAGCCTGGACACCCTCGGGGAGACCCAGTACTTC. This chain connects TRBV5-1 to TRBJ2-5; D may be TRBD1 (5 bases). CDR3 size: 14 residues. The germline V and J ends were trimmed by 4 bases and 5 bases, with 15 bases remaining between them. CDR1 and CDR2 (germline): SGHRS, YFSETQ.

By sample fraction, this clonotype is medium-sized. This chain connects TRBV5-6 to TRBJ2-3; 8 bases are a match to TRBD2. The CDR3 has 16 amino acids. Trimming at V came to 4 bases and at J to 2 bases, leaving 9 bases not matched to a gene. The germline gives CDR1 SGHDT, CDR2 YYEEEE. CDR3 region: CASSPLAGGPTDTQYF. The CDR3 bases are TGTGCCAGCAGCCCCTTGGCGGGGGGTCCCACAGATACGCAGTATTTT.

Relative to its sample, this clonotype is large. The chain uses TRBV10-3 and TRBJ2-1, with 12 bases identical to TRBD2. From germline, CDR1 is ENHRY and CDR2 SYGVKD. The CDR3 runs to 15 residues. Germline trimming cut 7 bases from V and 7 bases from J; bases unmatched to any gene: 8. The CDR3 DNA reads as TGTGCCATCACGTTGGGACTAGCGGGTGGAAATGAGCAGTTCTTC. It translates to CAITLGLAGGNEQFF.

In its sample, this clonotype is medium-sized. The chain employs TRBV7-3 and TRBJ1-1, with TRBD1 matching over 8 bases. The CDR3 has 14 amino acids. The germline CDR1 and CDR2 sequences are SGHTA and FQGTGA. Unmatched junction bases numbered 10, after V lost 7 bases and J lost 6 bases. The CDR3 sequence is CASKKQGGTAEAFF. CDR3 nucleotides: TGTGCCAGCAAAAAACAGGGGGGTACGGCTGAAGCTTTCTTT.

Sample share makes this clonotype medium-sized. The J gene is TRBJ1-1, the V gene TRBV19; D remains ambiguous. Germline CDR1 and CDR2: LNHDA and SQIVND (reference sequence). V dropped 8 bases and J dropped 0 bases, with 16 bases sitting between them. The CDR3 is 15 residues long. The DNA for the CDR3 is TGTGCCAGTCTCACGGCGGGCGGACTGAACACTGAAGCTTTCTTT. It encodes CASLTAGGLNTEAFF.

At least ten counts were recorded for this clonotype. The genes are TRBV27 and TRBJ2-5; D is unclear. Looked up from germline, CDR1 is MNHEY and CDR2 is SMNVEV (reference sequence). Trimming shortened V by 6 bases and J by 2 bases, and 7 bases separated the two germline ends. The length of the CDR3 is 12 residues. The CDR3 protein is CASSLIQETQYF. The CDR3 DNA is TGTGCCAGCAGCTTGATACAAGAGACCCAGTACTTC.

This clonotype is termed medium-sized (0.01 to 0.1%). The rearrangement uses TRBV10-3 and TRBJ1-2; 10 nucleotides match TRBD1. V was clipped by 6 bases and J by 3 bases; unmatched bases: 1. The CDR3 runs 13 residues. The germline V gene encodes CDR1 ENHRY and CDR2 SYGVKD. The CDR3 region has the DNA TGTGCCATCAGAGGACAGGGGGACTATGGCTACACCTTC. Its protein product is CAIRGQGDYGYTF.

This clonotype was seen many times. The chain combines TRBV19 with TRBJ2-1, with 7 bases matching TRBD1. CDR1 is LNHDA, CDR2 SQIVND, per germline (reference sequence). This CDR3 spans 16 amino acids. The ends lost 4 bases at V and 2 bases at J; junction bases unmatched: 8. CDR3 region: CASSTVTGTPYNEQFF. The CDR3 nucleotides read TGTGCCAGTAGTACCGTGACAGGGACCCCCTACAATGAGCAGTTCTTC.

This clonotype came up many times. As DNA, the CDR3 is TGTGCCAGCAGCGGGACTCAAGGGGATAGCTCCTACGAGCAGTACTTC. Translation: CASSGTQGDSSYEQYF. The chain has TRBV5-7 and TRBJ2-7; TRBD2 might be the D (6 bases). TRBV5-7 falls under the ORF class, with uncertain function. V gave up 4 bases and J gave up 0 bases, with 17 bases separating them. This CDR3 region has 16 residues.

This clonotype was seen a handful of times. The V gene is TRBV7-3, the J gene TRBJ2-7, with 7 bases fitting TRBD1. CDR3 length equals 16 residues. With 5 bases clipped from V and 3 bases from J, the junction kept 13 bases outside the gene matches. In germline, CDR1 is SGHTA, CDR2 FQGTGA. CDR3 amino acids: CASSPVKRTGDYEQYF. DNA of the CDR3: TGTGCCAGCAGCCCGGTCAAACGGACAGGCGACTACGAGCAGTACTTC.

Sample share makes this clonotype large (0.1 to 1%). The rearrangement joins TRBV4-1 to TRBJ2-1; 7 bases align to TRBD2. The CDR3 has 17 residues. From germline, CDR1 is MGHRA and CDR2 YSYEKL. V gave up 3 bases and J gave up 2 bases; unmatched junction bases: 10. CDR3 sequence: CASSHPRRGLAYNEQFF. Written as DNA, the CDR3 is TGCGCCAGCAGCCACCCAAGGCGAGGACTAGCCTACAATGAGCAGTTCTTC.

In its sample, this clonotype ranks as medium-sized. The chain has TRBV29-1 and TRBJ1-2; D is possibly TRBD1 (5 bases). The V gene lost 6 bases and the J gene lost 5 bases, with 16 bases spanning the gap. Germline CDR1 reads SQVTM; CDR2 reads ANQGSEA. The CDR3 is 13 amino acids. The CDR3 DNA sequence: TGCAGCGTCCGCCTCGGGGGTAGATATGGCTACACCTTC. It codes for CSVRLGGRYGYTF.

The V call is TRBV5-6, the J call TRBJ2-2; TRBD1 aligns across 10 bases. V shed 9 bases, J shed 5 bases, and the junction held 19 bases outside the gene matches. The CDR3 spans 18 residues. Germline CDR1 and CDR2: SGHDT and YYEEEE. The CDR3 coding sequence is TGTGCCATGAGCCCCCGCAAGGACAGGGGGTCATGGACCGGGGAGCTGTTTTTT. This sequence encodes CAMSPRKDRGSWTGELFF.

This clonotype has a count of ten or more. The V call is TRBV27, the J call TRBJ2-7, with D possibly being TRBD1 (5 bases). Trimming took off 5 bases at V and 6 bases at J, with 17 bases between the two ends. Looked up from germline, CDR1 is MNHEY and CDR2 is SMNVEV (reference sequence). CDR3 length equals 14 residues. Written as DNA, the CDR3 is TGTGCCAGCAGTCAGGGCCGACTTCCTGGCGAGCAGTACTTC. Translated: CASSQGRLPGEQYF.

This rearrangement joins TRBV23-1 to TRBJ1-1; D unclear. TRBV23-1 is known as an ORF, though its function is uncertain. V was shortened by 4 bases and J by 4 bases, with 19 bases between the two germline ends. The CDR3 is made up of 16 amino acids. This chain's CDR3 is CASSPHNRSRGTEAFF. In nucleotides, the CDR3 is TGCGCCAGCAGTCCCCATAACAGAAGTCGCGGCACTGAAGCTTTCTTT.

This clonotype was counted ten times or more. The chain carries TRBV18 and TRBJ2-7; D gene unclear. Trimming left V 8 bases short and J 3 bases short, with 20 bases between. Germline CDR1 and CDR2: KGHSH and LQKENI. The CDR3 extends over 15 amino acids. CDR3 sequence: CASHWAPAVIYEQYF. For the CDR3, the DNA is TGTGCCAGCCACTGGGCCCCGGCCGTTATCTACGAGCAGTACTTC.

Turning to this clonotype: One end of the junction fails to match germline, which may point to a read error. This chain uses TRBV5-5 with TRBJ1-5; D gene unclear. Germline CDR1 is SGHKS and CDR2 is YYEKEE (reference sequence). The CDR3 length is 13 residues. The CDR3 DNA reads as TGTGCCATCAGCCGTGGGGTCTCTGGGCCCCAGCATTTT. Residues: CAISRGVSGPQHF.

This clonotype is medium-sized within its sample. The chain carries TRBV20-1 and TRBJ2-7; unclear D gene. With 7 bases removed from V and 2 bases from J, the gap between germline ends came to 12 bases. Germline values: CDR1 DFQATT, CDR2 SNEGSKA (reference sequence). CDR3 length equals 12 residues. CDR3 protein: CSGWFRPYEQYF. The CDR3 DNA sequence: TGCAGTGGTTGGTTTCGACCCTACGAGCAGTACTTC.

Relative to its sample, this clonotype is medium-sized. The genes are TRBV9 and TRBJ1-4, with a possible D match to TRBD1 (5 bases). Germline V gives CDR1 SGDLS, CDR2 YYNGEE. The V and J ends lost 2 bases and 5 bases respectively, with 7 bases between them. This CDR3 contains 13 residues. CDR3 loop: CASSVRVNEKLFF. DNA of the CDR3: TGTGCCAGCAGCGTCAGGGTCAATGAAAAACTGTTTTTT.

This clonotype appeared many times. CDR3 bases: TGCAGTGCCTCCACTTGGGGGCAAAGCAATCAGCCCCAGCATTTT. The encoded protein is CSASTWGQSNQPQHF. The chain has TRBV20-1 and TRBJ1-5, with a weak D call TRBD1 (6 bases). The CDR3 spans 15 residues. Germline V lookup: CDR1 DFQATT, CDR2 SNEGSKA (reference sequence). The ends were cut back, 6 bases at V and 1 base at J, with 16 bases in the middle.

This clonotype is judged medium-sized. V gene TRBV10-3 combines with J gene TRBJ1-5; D is uncertain. Germline lookup yields CDR1 ENHRY and CDR2 SYGVKD. The length of the CDR3 is 14 residues. Trimming shortened V by 2 bases and J by 7 bases, and 12 bases separated the two germline ends. CDR3 coding DNA: TGTGCCATCAGTGAGCCCTCGTGCGGCCAGCCCCAGCATTTT. Protein product: CAISEPSCGQPQHF.

Within the sample, this clonotype is medium-sized. The chain couples TRBV5-1 to TRBJ1-6; D gene uncertain. V was shortened by 1 base and J by 10 bases, with 12 bases between the two germline ends. Germline values: CDR1 SGHRS, CDR2 YFSETQ. The CDR3 is made up of 14 amino acids. Here the CDR3 DNA reads TGCGCCAGCAGCTTGTCCAGATTCTACTCACCCCTCCACTTT. This sequence encodes CASSLSRFYSPLHF.

This clonotype was recorded many times. This rearrangement joins TRBV20-1 to TRBJ1-2; no firm D call. Germline CDR1 is DFQATT and CDR2 is SNEGSKA (reference sequence). Trimming left V 5 bases short and J 4 bases short, with 11 bases between. The CDR3 is 12 residues long. The CDR3 region has the DNA TGCAGTGCTTCGAGGGCGGGCTATGGCTACACCTTC. It specifies CSASRAGYGYTF.

This clonotype is medium-sized (0.01 to 0.1%) by share. V gene TRBV6-5 combines with J gene TRBJ1-2, with D unclear. The germline V gene encodes CDR1 MNHEY and CDR2 SVGAGI. The CDR3 sequence is 12 residues long. Trimming removed 5 bases from V and 8 bases from J, with 12 bases in between. The CDR3 loop reads CASSTLGGGYTF. The CDR3 bases are TGTGCCAGCAGTACCTTAGGCGGGGGCTACACCTTC.

Judged by abundance, this clonotype is medium-sized. J is TRBJ1-6 and V is TRBV10-3, with D possibly matching TRBD1 (5 bases). Germline V gives CDR1 ENHRY, CDR2 SYGVKD. The V end lost 0 bases, the J end lost 9 bases, and 9 bases lay between the germline ends. This CDR3 comprises 14 residues. This chain's CDR3 is CAISESWGISPLHF. The CDR3 DNA sequence: TGTGCCATCAGTGAGTCATGGGGGATTTCACCCCTCCACTTT.

This clonotype is medium-sized by share. The chain is built from TRBV7-9 and TRBJ2-2, with no clear D. Trimming removed 7 bases from V and 6 bases from J, with 12 bases in between. The CDR3 contains 13 residues. In germline, CDR1 is SEHNR, CDR2 FQNEAQ (reference sequence). Here the CDR3 DNA reads TGTGCCAGCAACATTGTTGAGTCCGGGGAGCTGTTTTTT. Protein sequence: CASNIVESGELFF.

The table lists this clonotype with many counts. This chain uses TRBV20-1 with TRBJ2-5, with 7 bases lining up with TRBD2. The V gene end was trimmed by 6 bases and the J gene end by 4 bases; junction bases not matched to a gene: 8. Germline CDR1 DFQATT, CDR2 SNEGSKA (reference sequence). The length of the CDR3 is 13 residues. Here the CDR3 DNA reads TGCAGTGCGTCTCTAGCGGACTTAGAGACCCAGTACTTC. Its protein product is CSASLADLETQYF.